A selection of T cell receptor beta chains follows, all from one sample in a study of shared T cell receptors in the human thymus. Sequenced by immunoSEQ multiplex PCR; TCRdb stores in-frame clones only, minus some. The sample gives fewer than 700,000 clones, 70% to 90% of which show up once; roughly 0.0097% is in the top ten. These data also formed part of another study, on human thymus T cells.

The sequenced sample was thymocytes. These receptors came from a boy under two years old with a congenital heart defect. CDR3s include the opening cysteine and the closing phenylalanine or tryptophan. D genes are given only for firm matches.

j_gene	v_gene	d_gene	CDR3aa
TRBJ2-2	TRBV11-3	-	CASSLPNTGELFF
TRBJ2-7	TRBV14	TRBD2	CASSPASSGRANRSYEQYF
TRBJ2-3	TRBV7-9	-	CASSFGASTDTQYF
TRBJ1-3	TRBV11-2	-	CASSYGGNTIYF
TRBJ1-5	TRBV2	-	CASSEGHLSNQPQHF
TRBJ1-1	TRBV25-1	-	CASSDHPGHQGNTEAFF
TRBJ2-7	TRBV28	-	CASSLNRWYEQYF
TRBJ1-5	TRBV6-7	TRBD1	CASSSGRQGNGCNQPQHF
TRBJ2-7	TRBV2	TRBD2	CASSEAHGTMPPSEQYF
TRBJ2-7	TRBV7-2	TRBD2	CASSLTSGRAVYEQYF
TRBJ1-2	TRBV7-9	-	CASSLAGRAWYGYTF
TRBJ2-1	TRBV29-1	-	CSVVDRAGDNEQFF
TRBJ1-4	TRBV27	-	CASSLRDPGSRGEKLFF
TRBJ2-5	TRBV9	-	CASSPPYQEGLETQYF
TRBJ2-7	TRBV7-2	-	CASSLVLPTYEQYF